This passage covers 30 T cell receptor beta chains from one sample sequenced in a study of T cell changes during pregnancy in multiple sclerosis. Profiled with immunoSEQ multiplex PCR; TCRdb holds only in-frame clones, not every one. The table shows 60,000 to 85,000 clones, with roughly 92% occurring only once. The specimen comprised peripheral blood, sampled after pregnancy. These receptor sequences come from a female donor in good health, enrolled as a control in a pregnancy study.

The CDR3 DNA reads TGTGCCAGCAGTGGGAGGGTGCATCAGCCCCAGCATTTT. Protein product: CASSGRVHQPQHF. The genes are TRBV6-1 and TRBJ1-5, with D unclear. From germline, CDR1 is MNHNS and CDR2 SASEGT. Trimming pared 4 bases from V and 5 bases from J, leaving 9 bases between. The CDR3 has 13 amino acids.

V usage is TRBV28 and J usage is TRBJ1-2; a weak D match, TRBD1 (6 bases). Germline V CDR1 and CDR2: MDHEN, SYDVKM. The V gene lost 4 bases and the J gene lost 2 bases, with 11 bases spanning the gap. The CDR3 runs 14 residues. The CDR3 protein is CASSSLQGNYGYTF. CDR3 nucleotide sequence: TGTGCCAGCAGTTCTCTCCAGGGGAACTATGGCTACACCTTC.

This chain connects TRBV28 to TRBJ2-2, with TRBD2 matching 9 bases. V shed 5 bases and J 5 bases; nucleotides not matched to a gene: 6. There are 15 residues in the CDR3. CDR1 and CDR2 from the germline V gene are MDHEN and SYDVKM. The CDR3 protein is CASSTTSGSTGELFF. The DNA for the CDR3 is TGTGCCAGCAGTACTACTAGCGGGTCTACCGGGGAGCTGTTTTTT.

V usage is TRBV19 and J usage is TRBJ2-1, with 13 bases fitting TRBD2. This CDR3 contains 17 residues. The V gene end was trimmed by 6 bases and the J gene end by 8 bases; junction bases not matched to a gene: 13. Germline lookup yields CDR1 LNHDA and CDR2 SQIVND (reference sequence). The CDR3 here is CASSPGLAGEGMDEQFF. CDR3 nucleotides: TGTGCCAGTAGCCCAGGACTAGCGGGAGAGGGAATGGATGAGCAGTTCTTC.

CDR3 loop: CASSISTGGSETQYF. In nucleotides, the CDR3 is TGTGCCAGCAGCATATCCACGGGGGGGTCAGAGACCCAGTACTTC. The gene calls are TRBV11-2 and TRBJ2-5; 8 bases fit TRBD2. J gave up 4 bases and V 5 bases, and 9 bases lay outside the gene matches. This CDR3 region has 15 residues. Looked up from germline, CDR1 is SGHAT and CDR2 is FQNNGV.

CDR3 sequence (DNA): TGCGCCAGCAGCCAAGATGGGGTGGGGAGGGCCGGGGAGCTGTTTTTT. Translating it yields CASSQDGVGRAGELFF. The chain is built from TRBV4-3 and TRBJ2-2; 7 positions match TRBD2. From germline, CDR1 is LGHNA and CDR2 YSLEER. The trim removed 0 bases at V and 6 bases at J, leaving 7 bases unmatched. The CDR3 length is 16 residues.

The V gene is TRBV4-1, the J gene TRBJ2-3; D possibly corresponds to TRBD2 (5 bases). The CDR3 is made up of 16 amino acids. The V gene's germline CDR1 is MGHRA and CDR2 YSYEKL. Trimming took off 2 bases at V and 2 bases at J, with 14 bases between the two ends. CDR3 in DNA: TGCGCCAGCAGCCAACTAGCTCACGGTGACACAGATACGCAGTATTTT. Protein: CASSQLAHGDTDTQYF.

V is TRBV27 and J is TRBJ1-1, with 9 bases aligning to TRBD1. This CDR3 comprises 14 residues. From germline, CDR1 is MNHEY and CDR2 SMNVEV (reference sequence). V lost 5 bases to trimming and J lost 4 bases; unmatched junction nucleotides: 5. CDR3 in amino acids: CASSPQGASTEAFF. The CDR3 DNA reads as TGTGCCAGCAGTCCACAGGGGGCAAGCACTGAAGCTTTCTTT.

The V call is TRBV5-8, the J call TRBJ2-3; TRBD2 might be the D (5 bases). V was cut by 0 bases and J by 1 base, with 9 bases left in between. There are 15 residues in the CDR3. CDR1 and CDR2 (germline): SGHTS, YDEGEE. The CDR3 protein is CASSLGGHRTDTQYF. The CDR3 region has the DNA TGTGCCAGCAGCTTGGGCGGGCATCGCACAGATACGCAGTATTTT.

The gene calls are TRBV2 and TRBJ2-1; the D gene is possibly TRBD1 (8 bases). Deletions cut 7 bases from V and 2 bases from J, with 12 bases between. There are 14 residues in the CDR3. Per the germline V gene, CDR1 is SNHLY and CDR2 is FYNNEI. CDR3 sequence (DNA): TGTGCCAGCATACAGGGGGGGCCCTACAATGAGCAGTTCTTC. Encoded protein: CASIQGGPYNEQFF.

The chain has TRBV6-5 and TRBJ2-3; TRBD2 aligns across 10 bases. Germline V lookup: CDR1 MNHEY, CDR2 SVGAGI. J gave up 6 bases and V 5 bases, and 5 bases lay outside the gene matches. CDR3 length equals 14 residues. For the CDR3, the DNA is TGTGCCAGCAGTAAGCGGGGGGGCCGGGATACGCAGTATTTT. It specifies CASSKRGGRDTQYF.

The chain joins TRBV7-2 to TRBJ2-7, with 7 bases identical to TRBD2. The CDR3 is 16 residues long. J was trimmed by 4 bases and V by 0 bases; bases with no gene match: 9. Germline assignment: CDR1 SGHTA and CDR2 FQGNSA. This chain's CDR3 is CASSLAGRGWSYEQYF. DNA for the CDR3: TGTGCCAGCAGCTTAGCCGGGCGGGGGTGGTCTTACGAGCAGTACTTC. Based on the CDR3 plus reference TRBV7-2 and TRBJ2-7, the full variable domain is GAGVSQSPSNKVTEKGKDVELRCDPISGHTALYWYRQSLGQGLEFLIYFQGNSAPDKSGLPSDRFSAERTGGSVSTLTIQRTQQEDSAVYLCASSLAGRGWSYEQYFGPGTRLTVT.

The J gene is TRBJ2-7, the V gene TRBV7-9, with D unclear. This CDR3 has 14 amino acids. CDR1 and CDR2 from the germline V gene are SEHNR and FQNEAQ (reference sequence). The ends were cut back, 0 bases at V and 3 bases at J, with 9 bases in the middle. The chain's CDR3 is CASSLAVVSYEQYF. The CDR3 nucleotides are TGTGCCAGCAGCTTAGCAGTAGTGAGCTACGAGCAGTACTTC. The whole variable domain, remainder taken from reference TRBV7-9 and TRBJ2-7, is DTGVSQNPRHKITKRGQNVTFRCDPISEHNRLYWYRQTLGQGPEFLTYFQNEAQLEKSRLLSDRFSAERPKGSFSTLEIQRTEQGDSAMYLCASSLAVVSYEQYFGPGTRLTVT.

This clone appeared a single time. The V gene is TRBV18, the J gene TRBJ2-6; D unclear. Germline values: CDR1 KGHSH, CDR2 LQKENI. The CDR3 extends over 19 amino acids. V lost 5 bases, J lost 0 bases, and 20 bases lay in between. CDR3 DNA sequence: TGTGCCAGCTCATCCCGTTTTACAGACCAAAACTCTGGGGCCAACGTCCTGACTTTC. Encoded protein: CASSSRFTDQNSGANVLTF. Using reference TRBV18 and TRBJ2-6 for the parts outside the CDR3, the full variable domain is NAGVMQNPRHLVRRRGQEARLRCSPMKGHSHVYWYRQLPEEGLKFMVYLQKENIIDESGMPKERFSAEFPKEGPSILRIQQVVRGDSAAYFCASSSRFTDQNSGANVLTFGAGSRLTVL.

This clone showed up just once. V and J are TRBV13 and TRBJ2-1, with D possibly being TRBD2 (7 bases). The CDR3 loop spans 17 amino acids. Germline V lookup: CDR1 PRHDT, CDR2 FYEKMQ (reference sequence). V lost 5 bases and J 0 bases, leaving 17 bases between the germline ends. CDR3 nucleotides: TGTGCCAGCAGCCTCGAGGGGGGGGCGAGCTCCTACAATGAGCAGTTCTTC. Translation gives CASSLEGGASSYNEQFF.

The genes are TRBV29-1 and TRBJ1-1; TRBD1 matches 7 bases. CDR1 and CDR2 from the germline V gene are SQVTM and ANQGSEA. J gave up 1 base and V 7 bases, and 6 bases lay outside the gene matches. CDR3 length: 13 residues. CDR3 sequence: CSGRDSPNTEAFF. The CDR3 nucleotides are TGCAGCGGGCGGGACAGTCCGAACACTGAAGCTTTCTTT.

This clone was seen more than once but under ten times. Other DNA variants within this sample encode the same CDR3. The chain recombines TRBV18 with TRBJ1-5; D is unclear. The CDR3 length is 13 residues. CDR1 and CDR2 from the germline V gene are KGHSH and LQKENI. V was clipped by 3 bases and J by 2 bases, with 5 bases between them. The CDR3 loop is CASSPGGNQPQHF. The CDR3 bases are TGTGCCAGCTCACCCGGGGGCAATCAGCCCCAGCATTTT. The full variable domain, with the rest looked up from reference TRBV18 and TRBJ1-5, is NAGVMQNPRHLVRRRGQEARLRCSPMKGHSHVYWYRQLPEEGLKFMVYLQKENIIDESGMPKERFSAEFPKEGPSILRIQQVVRGDSAAYFCASSPGGNQPQHFGDGTRLSIL.

The gene calls are TRBV28 and TRBJ1-2; TRBD1 agrees at 10 bases. This CDR3 is built from 13 residues. After removal of 6 bases from V and 8 bases from J, the junction contained 6 bases not matched to a gene. The germline V gene encodes CDR1 MDHEN and CDR2 SYDVKM. Here the CDR3 reads CASSPGTGDGYTF. The CDR3 nucleotides read TGTGCCAGCAGCCCCGGGACAGGGGACGGCTACACCTTC.

The CDR3 sequence: CASGLVAGPSYNEQFF. CDR3 coding DNA: TGTGCTAGTGGTTTGGTAGCGGGGCCCTCCTACAATGAGCAGTTCTTC. The chain recombines TRBV12-5 with TRBJ2-1, with 7 bases fitting TRBD2. Trimming removed 0 bases from V and 0 bases from J; junction bases left unmatched: 2. The CDR3 is 16 residues long. Germline V CDR1 and CDR2: LGHNT, FRNRAP.

The chain links TRBV12-5 to TRBJ2-5; 10 nucleotides match TRBD2. Unmatched junction bases numbered 10, after V lost 2 bases and J lost 4 bases. In germline, CDR1 is LGHNT, CDR2 FRNRAP. The CDR3 runs 17 residues. The CDR3 coding sequence is TGTGCTAGTGGTTTGCACCTGAAGCGGGGGGGCCGAGAGACCCAGTACTTC. Residues: CASGLHLKRGGRETQYF.

This chain joins TRBV6-5 and TRBJ1-2; D may be TRBD1 (6 bases). CDR3 length: 15 amino acids. Germline assignment: CDR1 MNHEY and CDR2 SVGAGI. Trimming took 2 bases from V and 0 from J, leaving 10 bases between them. The CDR3 DNA reads as TGTGCCAGCAGTTACACAGGGTTAGCTAACTATGGCTACACCTTC. Translating gives CASSYTGLANYGYTF.

This sequence joins TRBV28 and TRBJ2-7, with D possibly matching TRBD2 (5 bases). Trimming stripped 5 bases from V and 3 bases from J, with 20 bases between. The CDR3 spans 16 residues. CDR1 is MDHEN, CDR2 SYDVKM, per germline. As DNA, the CDR3 is TGTGCCAGCAGTGAGGTTTCCGGGGAGCGCTACTACGAGCAGTACTTC. This gives the protein CASSEVSGERYYEQYF.

The rearrangement uses TRBV7-2 and TRBJ2-1, with 8 bases matching TRBD2. The germline V gene has CDR1 SGHTA and CDR2 FQGNSA. The CDR3 is 15 residues long. The junction had 2 bases not matched to a gene; V was cut back by 4 bases and J by 0 bases. CDR3 DNA: TGTGCCAGCAGCTACAGCGGGAGCTCCTACAATGAGCAGTTCTTC. It specifies CASSYSGSSYNEQFF. Full variable domain (rest looked up from reference TRBV7-2 and TRBJ2-1): GAGVSQSPSNKVTEKGKDVELRCDPISGHTALYWYRQSLGQGLEFLIYFQGNSAPDKSGLPSDRFSAERTGGSVSTLTIQRTQQEDSAVYLCASSYSGSSYNEQFFGPGTRLTVL.

This sequence joins TRBV7-9 and TRBJ1-1, with D unclear. V was clipped by 1 base and J by 3 bases, with 6 bases between them. Per germline, CDR1 SEHNR and CDR2 FQNEAQ (reference sequence). The CDR3 covers 13 residues. CDR3 sequence reads: CASSLGSDTEAFF. The CDR3 DNA sequence: TGTGCCAGCAGCTTAGGGTCAGACACTGAAGCTTTCTTT.

The chain combines TRBV19 with TRBJ2-2; 7 bases agree with TRBD2. After removal of 1 base from V and 1 base from J, the junction contained 3 bases not matched to a gene. CDR1 is LNHDA, CDR2 SQIVND, per germline (reference sequence). The CDR3 spans 16 residues. The CDR3 loop reads CASSIGLAVNTGELFF. DNA for the CDR3: TGTGCCAGTAGTATAGGCCTAGCGGTGAACACCGGGGAGCTGTTTTTT. The full variable domain, in which reference TRBV19 and TRBJ2-2 provide the parts outside the CDR3, is DGGITQSPKYLFRKEGQNVTLSCEQNLNHDAMYWYRQDPGQGLRLIYYSQIVNDFQKGDIAEGYSVSREKKESFPLTVTSAQKNPTAFYLCASSIGLAVNTGELFFGEGSRLTVL.

The J gene is TRBJ1-2, the V gene TRBV5-4; 8 positions match TRBD1. Germline values: CDR1 SGHNT, CDR2 YYREEE (reference sequence). J was trimmed by 5 bases and V by 2 bases; bases with no gene match: 11. The CDR3 consists of 16 residues. The DNA for the CDR3 is TGTGCCAGCAGCTTTTCTCCCGGACAGGGACGGTATGGCTACACCTTC. Translated, it gives CASSFSPGQGRYGYTF.

The chain joins TRBV5-5 to TRBJ1-1, with 9 bases aligning to TRBD1. Germline assignment: CDR1 SGHKS and CDR2 YYEKEE (reference sequence). V shed 5 bases, J shed 5 bases, and the junction held 7 bases outside the gene matches. The CDR3 contains 14 residues. CDR3 sequence reads: CASRTGGTGTEAFF. CDR3 DNA sequence: TGTGCCAGCAGAACAGGGGGCACGGGTACTGAAGCTTTCTTT.

The chain recombines TRBV7-3 with TRBJ2-3, with 8 bases matching TRBD2. The V gene end was trimmed by 1 base and the J gene end by 5 bases; junction bases not matched to a gene: 8. Germline V CDR1 and CDR2: SGHTA, FQGTGA. This CDR3 is 16 amino acids long. The CDR3 nucleotides read TGTGCCAGCAGCTTAAAGGTCGGGAGGGCCCTAGATACGCAGTATTTT. It codes for CASSLKVGRALDTQYF.

The V and J genes are TRBV2 and TRBJ2-3, with TRBD2 identical over 16 bases. Per the germline V gene, CDR1 is SNHLY and CDR2 is FYNNEI. The junction had 3 bases not matched to a gene; V was cut back by 8 bases and J by 4 bases. CDR3 length equals 15 residues. The CDR3: CASGTSGGVADTQYF. DNA of the CDR3: TGTGCCAGCGGGACTAGCGGGGGGGTAGCAGATACGCAGTATTTT.

The chain carries TRBV5-4 and TRBJ1-1; perhaps TRBD1 as D (6 bases). Trimming pared 4 bases from V and 1 base from J, leaving 14 bases between. The CDR3 runs to 15 residues. Germline loops: CDR1 SGHNT, CDR2 YYREEE (reference sequence). In DNA, the CDR3 is TGTGCCAGCAGCCCTCAGGGGACGCCGAACACTGAAGCTTTCTTT. Residues: CASSPQGTPNTEAFF.